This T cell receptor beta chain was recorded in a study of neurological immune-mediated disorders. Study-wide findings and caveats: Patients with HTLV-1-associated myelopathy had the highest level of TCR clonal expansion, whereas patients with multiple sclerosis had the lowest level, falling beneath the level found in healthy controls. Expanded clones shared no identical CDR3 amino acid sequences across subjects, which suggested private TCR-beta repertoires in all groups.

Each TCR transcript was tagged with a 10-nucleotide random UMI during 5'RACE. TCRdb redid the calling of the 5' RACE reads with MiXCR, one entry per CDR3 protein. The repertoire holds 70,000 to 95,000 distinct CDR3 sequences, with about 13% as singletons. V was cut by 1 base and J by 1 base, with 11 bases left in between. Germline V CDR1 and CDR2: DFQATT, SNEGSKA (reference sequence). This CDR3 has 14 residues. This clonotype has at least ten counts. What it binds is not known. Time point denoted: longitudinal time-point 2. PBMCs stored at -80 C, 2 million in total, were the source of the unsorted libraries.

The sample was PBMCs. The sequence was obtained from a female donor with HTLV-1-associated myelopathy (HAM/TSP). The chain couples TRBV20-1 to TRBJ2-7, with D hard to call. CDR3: CSARGRKGSYEQYF. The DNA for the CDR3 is TGCAGTGCTAGAGGGCGCAAGGGTTCCTACGAGCAGTACTTC.